This paragraph reports one T cell receptor (beta chain). The data were taken from a study of tumor-infiltrating lymphocytes in primary liver carcinoma. Overall study: Male and female patients aged 30 to 69 years made up the cohort.

Per the germline V gene, CDR1 is LGHNA and CDR2 is YNFKEQ. The CDR3 is made up of 15 amino acids. The germline V and J ends were trimmed by 5 bases and 1 base, with 13 bases remaining between them. TCR beta cDNA was made from 500 ng total RNA with a constant-region primer. Slightly modified ARM-PCR served as the procedure for the TCR beta libraries. These libraries came from three rounds of nested multiplex PCR. Investigators reported that the first two PCR rounds, at about 9 cycles each, used TRBV1-TRBV30 forward primers with a C-beta reverse primer. One entry per CDR3 protein results from TCRdb running MiXCR on the multiplex PCR reads. The repertoire holds approximately 320,000 distinct CDR3 sequences, with around three fifths as singletons. Out of unsorted whole blood came the blood RNA, and germline DNA was extracted as well.

This receptor was identified in a woman aged 25 to 39 with primary liver carcinoma and hepatitis B virus infection. This chain connects TRBV4-2 to TRBJ2-3, with a tentative D call TRBD2 (6 bases). The sample was peripheral blood. Here the CDR3 reads CASSFEASGTDTQYF. CDR3 sequence (DNA): TGTGCCAGCAGCTTTGAGGCTAGCGGCACAGATACGCAGTATTTT.